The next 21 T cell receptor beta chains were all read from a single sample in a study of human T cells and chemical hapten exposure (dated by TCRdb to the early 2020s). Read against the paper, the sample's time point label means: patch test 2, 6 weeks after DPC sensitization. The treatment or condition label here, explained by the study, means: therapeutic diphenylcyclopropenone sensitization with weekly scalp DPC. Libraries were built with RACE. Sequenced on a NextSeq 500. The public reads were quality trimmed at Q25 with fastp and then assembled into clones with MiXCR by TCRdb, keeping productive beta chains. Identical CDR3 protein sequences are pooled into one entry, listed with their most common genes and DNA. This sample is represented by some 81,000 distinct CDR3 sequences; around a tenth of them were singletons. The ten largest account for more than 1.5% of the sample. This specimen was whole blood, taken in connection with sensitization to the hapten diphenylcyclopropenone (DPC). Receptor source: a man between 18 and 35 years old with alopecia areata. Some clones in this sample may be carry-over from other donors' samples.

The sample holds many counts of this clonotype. CDR3 nucleotide sequence: TGTGCCAGCAGCCAGAGAAGTGGCTACACCTTC. It encodes CASSQRSGYTF. The chain employs TRBV3-1 and TRBJ1-2; D gene unclear. The V gene lost 3 bases and the J gene lost 7 bases, with 6 bases spanning the gap. Germline lookup yields CDR1 LGHDT and CDR2 YNNKEL (reference sequence). The CDR3 totals 11 residues.

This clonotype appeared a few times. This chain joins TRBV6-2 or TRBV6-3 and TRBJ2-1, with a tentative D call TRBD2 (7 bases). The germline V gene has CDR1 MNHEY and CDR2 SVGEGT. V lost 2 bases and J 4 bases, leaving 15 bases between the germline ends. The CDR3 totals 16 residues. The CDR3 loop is CASSYRAGALYNEQFF. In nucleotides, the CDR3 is TGTGCCAGCAGTTACAGGGCGGGGGCCCTTTACAATGAGCAGTTCTTC.

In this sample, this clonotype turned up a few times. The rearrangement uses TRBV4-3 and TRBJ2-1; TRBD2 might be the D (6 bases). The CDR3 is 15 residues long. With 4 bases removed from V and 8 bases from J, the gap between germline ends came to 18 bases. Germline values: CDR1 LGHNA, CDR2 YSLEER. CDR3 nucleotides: TGCGCCAGCAGCCCCATCGGGACTCAACCCCATGAGCAGTTCTTC. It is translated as CASSPIGTQPHEQFF.

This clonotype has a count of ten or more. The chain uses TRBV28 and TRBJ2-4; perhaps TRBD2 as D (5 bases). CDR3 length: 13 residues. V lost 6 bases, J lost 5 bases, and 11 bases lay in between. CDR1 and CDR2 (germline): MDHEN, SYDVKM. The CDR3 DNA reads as TGTGCCAGCAGGGGAGATGGCCAAAACATTCAGTACTTC. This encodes CASRGDGQNIQYF.

DNA for the CDR3: TGTGCCAGCAGCTTACCCGGTACAGGCGGGACCCAGTACTTC. It is translated as CASSLPGTGGTQYF. The rearrangement links TRBV7-6 to TRBJ2-5, with D tentatively TRBD1 (5 bases). This CDR3 comprises 14 residues. V was shortened by 2 bases and J by 7 bases, with 14 bases between the two germline ends. Germline V lookup: CDR1 SGHVS, CDR2 FNYEAQ.

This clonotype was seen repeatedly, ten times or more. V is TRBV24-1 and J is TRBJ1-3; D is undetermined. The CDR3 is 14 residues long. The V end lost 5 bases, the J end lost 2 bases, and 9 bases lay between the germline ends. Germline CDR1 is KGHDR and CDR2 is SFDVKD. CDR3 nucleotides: TGTGCCACCAGTGGTGGCGTCGCTGGAAACACCATATATTTT. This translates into CATSGGVAGNTIYF.

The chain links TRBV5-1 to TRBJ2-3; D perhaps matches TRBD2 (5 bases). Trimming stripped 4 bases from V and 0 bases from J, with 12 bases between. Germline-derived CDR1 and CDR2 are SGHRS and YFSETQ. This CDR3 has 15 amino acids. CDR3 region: CASSLSGVSTDTQYF. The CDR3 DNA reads TGCGCCAGCAGCCTCTCCGGGGTGAGCACAGATACGCAGTATTTT.

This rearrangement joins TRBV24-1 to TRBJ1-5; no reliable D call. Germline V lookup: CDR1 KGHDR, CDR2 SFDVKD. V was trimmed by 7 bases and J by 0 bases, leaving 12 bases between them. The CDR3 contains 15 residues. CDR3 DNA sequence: TGTGCCACCAGCGCCCGGACCGCTAGCAATCAGCCCCAGCATTTT. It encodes CATSARTASNQPQHF.

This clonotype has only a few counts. CDR3 in amino acids: CASSRIVGQGGNQPQHF. CDR3 coding DNA: TGTGCCAGCTCAAGGATAGTTGGACAGGGAGGCAATCAGCCCCAGCATTTT. The genes are TRBV6-2 or TRBV6-3 and TRBJ1-5, with TRBD1 matching 8 bases. This CDR3 has 17 residues. J lost 2 bases, V lost 8 bases, and 14 bases had no gene match. Germline-derived CDR1 and CDR2 are MNHEY and SVGEGT.

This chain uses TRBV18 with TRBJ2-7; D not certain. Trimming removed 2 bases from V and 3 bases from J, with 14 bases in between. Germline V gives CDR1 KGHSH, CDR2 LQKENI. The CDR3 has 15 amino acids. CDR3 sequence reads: CASSPGRRRSYEQYF. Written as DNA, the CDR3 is TGTGCCAGCTCACCAGGCCGACGGCGGAGCTACGAGCAGTACTTC.

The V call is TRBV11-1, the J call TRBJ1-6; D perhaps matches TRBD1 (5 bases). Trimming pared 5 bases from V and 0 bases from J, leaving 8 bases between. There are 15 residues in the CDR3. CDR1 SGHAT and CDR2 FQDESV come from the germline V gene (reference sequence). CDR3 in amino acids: CASSTGHSYNSPLHF. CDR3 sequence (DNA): TGTGCCAGCAGCACCGGACACTCCTATAATTCACCCCTCCACTTT.

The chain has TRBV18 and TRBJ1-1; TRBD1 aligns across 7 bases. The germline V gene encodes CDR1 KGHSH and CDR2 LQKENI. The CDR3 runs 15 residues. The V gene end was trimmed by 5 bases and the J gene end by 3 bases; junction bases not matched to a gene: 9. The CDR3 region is CASSESGGAYTEAFF. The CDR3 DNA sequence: TGTGCCAGCTCAGAATCAGGGGGGGCGTACACTGAAGCTTTCTTT.

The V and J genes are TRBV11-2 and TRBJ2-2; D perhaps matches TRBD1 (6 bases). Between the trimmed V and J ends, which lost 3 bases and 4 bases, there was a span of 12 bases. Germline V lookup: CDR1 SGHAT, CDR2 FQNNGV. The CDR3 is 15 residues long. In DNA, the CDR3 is TGTGCCAGCAGCTTTGCCCAGGGGACCACCGGGGAGCTGTTTTTT. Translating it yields CASSFAQGTTGELFF.

The CDR3 sequence is CASSRQGGPKNIQYF. In DNA form, the CDR3 reads TGTGCCAGCAGCCGCCAGGGAGGGCCCAAAAACATTCAGTACTTC. The rearrangement uses TRBV6-5 and TRBJ2-4; 7 nucleotides align to TRBD2. The J segment lost 2 bases and the V segment lost 6 bases, leaving 7 bases of the junction unmatched. Germline lookup yields CDR1 MNHEY and CDR2 SVGAGI. CDR3 length: 15 residues.

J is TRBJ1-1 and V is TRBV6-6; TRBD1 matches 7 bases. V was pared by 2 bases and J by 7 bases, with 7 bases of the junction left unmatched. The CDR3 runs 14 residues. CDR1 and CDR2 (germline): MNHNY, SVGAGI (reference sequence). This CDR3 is CASSYDRVISEAFF. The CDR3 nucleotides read TGTGCCAGCAGTTACGACAGGGTAATAAGTGAAGCTTTCTTT.

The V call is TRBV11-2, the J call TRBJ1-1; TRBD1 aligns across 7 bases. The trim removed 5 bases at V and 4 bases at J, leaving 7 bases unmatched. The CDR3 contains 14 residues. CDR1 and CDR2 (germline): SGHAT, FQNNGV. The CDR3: CASSPLTGFTEAFF. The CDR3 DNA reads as TGTGCCAGCAGCCCGTTGACAGGGTTCACTGAAGCTTTCTTT.

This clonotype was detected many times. This CDR3 is CASSYAGINQPQHF. The CDR3 region has the DNA TGTGCCAGCAGTTACGCAGGAATAAATCAGCCCCAGCATTTT. The chain recombines TRBV6-2 or TRBV6-3 with TRBJ1-5, with D hard to call. CDR1 is MNHEY, CDR2 SVGEGT, per germline. Trimming took off 2 bases at V and 4 bases at J, with 9 bases between the two ends. This CDR3 is built from 14 residues.

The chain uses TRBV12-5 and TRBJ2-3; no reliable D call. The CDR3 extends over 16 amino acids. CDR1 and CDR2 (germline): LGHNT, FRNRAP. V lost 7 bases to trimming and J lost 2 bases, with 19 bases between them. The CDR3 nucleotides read TGTGCTAGTGCCACCGGCCCCAGGCCAACCACAGATACGCAGTATTTT. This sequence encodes CASATGPRPTTDTQYF. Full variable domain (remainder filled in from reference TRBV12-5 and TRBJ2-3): DARVTQTPRHKVTEMGQEVTMRCQPILGHNTVFWYRQTMMQGLELLAYFRNRAPLDDSGMPKDRFSAEMPDATLATLKIQPSEPRDSAVYFCASATGPRPTTDTQYFGPGTRLTVL.

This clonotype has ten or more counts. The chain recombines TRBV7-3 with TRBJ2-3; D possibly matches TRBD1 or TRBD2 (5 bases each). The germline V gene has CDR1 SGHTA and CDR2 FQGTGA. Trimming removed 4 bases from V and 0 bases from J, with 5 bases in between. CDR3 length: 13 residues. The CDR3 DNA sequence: TGTGCCAGCAGCTGGGGGAGCACAGATACGCAGTATTTT. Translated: CASSWGSTDTQYF.

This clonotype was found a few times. The CDR3 coding sequence is TGTGCCAGCAGGTGGACAGGGCTTAATGAAAAACTGTTTTTT. It encodes CASRWTGLNEKLFF. This chain uses TRBV12-3 or TRBV12-4 with TRBJ1-4; 8 bases match TRBD1. The CDR3 has 14 residues. The V gene end was trimmed by 6 bases and the J gene end by 4 bases; junction bases not matched to a gene: 4.

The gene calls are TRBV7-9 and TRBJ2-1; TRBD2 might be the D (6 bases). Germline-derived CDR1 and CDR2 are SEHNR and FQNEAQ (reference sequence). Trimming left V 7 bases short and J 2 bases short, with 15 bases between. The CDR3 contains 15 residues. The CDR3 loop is CASMFGGGPYNEQFF. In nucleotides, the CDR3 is TGTGCCAGCATGTTCGGGGGTGGCCCCTACAATGAGCAGTTCTTC.